The 25 T cell receptor beta chains in this list originate from one sample, sequenced in a study of blood T cell repertoires in COVID-19. Using immunoSEQ multiplex PCR, the repertoire was profiled, and TCRdb retains in-frame clones only, with some absent. The profile shows 35,000 to 45,000 clones, more than 80% of them singletons. The material sequenced was peripheral blood. Receptors originate from a man between 60 and 75 years old with acute or convalescent COVID-19.

V gene TRBV7-6 combines with J gene TRBJ2-1; 7 bases fit TRBD2. The trim removed 4 bases at V and 0 bases at J, leaving 6 bases unmatched. The CDR3 runs 16 residues. CDR1 is SGHVS, CDR2 FNYEAQ, per germline. CDR3 DNA sequence: TGTGCCAGCAGCTCGACTAGCCCCACCTCCTACAATGAGCAGTTCTTC. This gives the protein CASSSTSPTSYNEQFF. Complete variable domain (other parts from reference TRBV7-6 and TRBJ2-1): GAGVSQSPRYKVTKRGQDVALRCDPISGHVSLYWYRQALGQGPEFLTYFNYEAQQDKSGLPNDRFSAERPEGSISTLTIQRTEQRDSAMYRCASSSTSPTSYNEQFFGPGTRLTVL.

This sequence joins TRBV14 and TRBJ1-2; 11 bases are a match to TRBD1. J gave up 5 bases and V 4 bases, and 9 bases lay outside the gene matches. Germline lookup yields CDR1 SGHDN and CDR2 FVKESK. The CDR3 is 16 residues long. The CDR3 is CASSLTGQGASYGYTF. As DNA, the CDR3 is TGTGCCAGCAGCCTGACCGGACAGGGGGCATCTTATGGCTACACCTTC.

The CDR3 DNA reads as TGCGCCAGCAGCTTTGGGACAGGGAAGATTCAGTACTTC. As protein: CASSFGTGKIQYF. This chain uses TRBV5-1 with TRBJ2-4, with TRBD1 identical over 9 bases. Germline V gene lookup returns CDR1 SGHRS and CDR2 YFSETQ. This CDR3 comprises 13 residues. Losses at the gene ends were 2 bases for V and 10 bases for J; bases not matched to a gene: 4.

This sequence joins TRBV29-1 and TRBJ2-5; possible D gene TRBD2, 5 bases. Trimming pared 4 bases from V and 1 base from J, leaving 7 bases between. CDR1 is SQVTM, CDR2 ANQGSEA, per germline. The CDR3 sequence is 12 residues long. DNA for the CDR3: TGCAGCGTTGCAGGAGGCCAAGAGACCCAGTACTTC. Its protein is CSVAGGQETQYF.

This chain joins TRBV7-9 and TRBJ1-5, with a possible D match to TRBD1 (5 bases). The CDR3 loop spans 13 amino acids. The germline V gene has CDR1 SEHNR and CDR2 FQNEAQ (reference sequence). With 5 bases removed from V and 7 bases from J, the gap between germline ends came to 12 bases. Here the CDR3 DNA reads TGTGCCAGCAGCAAGCAGGGTTCGCAGCCCCAGCATTTT. Its protein product is CASSKQGSQPQHF.

The V gene is TRBV3-1 (or the pseudogene TRBV3-2), the J gene TRBJ1-6; possibly TRBD1 for D (5 bases). Trimming pared 0 bases from V and 8 bases from J, leaving 11 bases between. Germline V lookup: CDR1 LGHDT, CDR2 YNNKEL (reference sequence). The CDR3 is 15 amino acids. The chain's CDR3 is CASSQDQGSYSPLHF. DNA for the CDR3: TGTGCCAGCAGCCAAGATCAGGGAAGCTATTCACCCCTCCACTTT.

The chain joins TRBV4-3 to TRBJ1-2; maybe TRBD1 (5 bases). The V gene's germline CDR1 is LGHNA and CDR2 YSLEER. The V end lost 0 bases, the J end lost 4 bases, and 9 bases lay between the germline ends. This CDR3 has 14 amino acids. The CDR3 loop is CASSQDGGTYGYTF. CDR3 bases: TGCGCCAGCAGCCAAGACGGGGGGACCTATGGCTACACCTTC.

This chain links TRBV10-3 with TRBJ2-1, with D hard to call. V was clipped by 3 bases and J by 0 bases, with 18 bases between them. Germline-derived CDR1 and CDR2 are ENHRY and SYGVKD. This CDR3 region has 18 residues. CDR3 nucleotide sequence: TGTGCCATCAGTGATGATCGAGGCCGGCGGAACTCCTACAATGAGCAGTTCTTC. This translates into CAISDDRGRRNSYNEQFF.

The gene calls are TRBV3-1 (or the pseudogene TRBV3-2) and TRBJ2-3, with TRBD1 matching over 9 bases. V was clipped by 6 bases and J by 3 bases; unmatched bases: 7. This CDR3 spans 15 amino acids. Per the germline V gene, CDR1 is LGHDT and CDR2 is YNNKEL (reference sequence). In DNA, the CDR3 is TGTGCCAGCAGTTCCGGGACAGGGAGGACAGATACGCAGTATTTT. This encodes CASSSGTGRTDTQYF.

This clone has only a few counts. The V gene is TRBV11-2, the J gene TRBJ2-1; tentative D call: TRBD1 (6 bases). Germline lookup yields CDR1 SGHAT and CDR2 FQNNGV. Trimming stripped 3 bases from V and 14 bases from J, with 14 bases between. This CDR3 contains 12 residues. In nucleotides, the CDR3 is TGTGCCAGCAGCTTTGGTCAGGGGTTAGAGTTCTTC. Its protein product is CASSFGQGLEFF.

The genes are TRBV19 and TRBJ1-2; 7 nucleotides match TRBD1. Per the germline V gene, CDR1 is LNHDA and CDR2 is SQIVND (reference sequence). With V trimmed by 5 bases and J by 2 bases, 8 bases remained unmatched. The CDR3 length is 15 residues. CDR3 DNA sequence: TGTGCCAGTAGTCCGCTGACAGGGCGGAACTATGGCTACACCTTC. Translated, it gives CASSPLTGRNYGYTF. Full variable domain (rest looked up from reference TRBV19 and TRBJ1-2): DGGITQSPKYLFRKEGQNVTLSCEQNLNHDAMYWYRQDPGQGLRLIYYSQIVNDFQKGDIAEGYSVSREKKESFPLTVTSAQKNPTAFYLCASSPLTGRNYGYTFGSGTRLTVV.

The chain joins TRBV7-2 to TRBJ2-3; 8 bases map to TRBD1. V was clipped by 5 bases and J by 6 bases; unmatched bases: 4. The germline V gene encodes CDR1 SGHTA and CDR2 FQGNSA. The CDR3 length is 13 residues. The CDR3 region has the DNA TGTGCCAGCAGCGGACAGGGCCGGGATACGCAGTATTTT. Its translation is CASSGQGRDTQYF.

The rearrangement joins TRBV7-3 to TRBJ2-1; 9 positions match TRBD1. With 6 bases clipped from V and 5 bases from J, the junction kept 8 bases outside the gene matches. Looked up from germline, CDR1 is SGHTA and CDR2 is FQGTGA. The length of the CDR3 is 15 residues. The CDR3 DNA reads TGTGCCAGCAGTCTTACAGGGGGCACCGACAATGAGCAGTTCTTC. Residues: CASSLTGGTDNEQFF.

The rearrangement links TRBV7-9 to TRBJ1-3; D may be TRBD1 (5 bases). This CDR3 spans 15 amino acids. V was pared by 5 bases and J by 0 bases, with 11 bases between. Looked up from germline, CDR1 is SEHNR and CDR2 is FQNEAQ (reference sequence). CDR3 loop: CASSLRGSSGNTIYF. Here the CDR3 DNA reads TGTGCCAGCAGCCTTAGGGGCAGCTCTGGAAACACCATATATTTT.

The V gene is TRBV11-1, the J gene TRBJ2-3; D gene unclear. The germline V gene has CDR1 SGHAT and CDR2 FQDESV (reference sequence). This CDR3 is 12 amino acids long. V was trimmed by 5 bases and J by 6 bases, leaving 9 bases between them. The CDR3, as DNA: TGTGCCAGCAGCCCGAGGTTGGATACGCAGTATTTT. Translating it yields CASSPRLDTQYF.

The chain joins TRBV4-2 to TRBJ1-3; 7 bases align to TRBD1. Germline V CDR1 and CDR2: LGHNA, YNFKEQ. The CDR3 runs 15 residues. Trimming took 4 bases from V and 4 from J; bases not matched to a gene: 7. CDR3 bases: TGTGCCAGCAGCCGCGACAGGGTAGGAGGAAACACCATATATTTT. Translation: CASSRDRVGGNTIYF.

This chain links TRBV28 with TRBJ2-1; no reliable D call. V was clipped by 2 bases and J by 5 bases, with 16 bases between them. Germline loops: CDR1 MDHEN, CDR2 SYDVKM. The CDR3 sequence is 16 residues long. CDR3 DNA: TGTGCCAGCAGTTTACCTAGAAGCTTCTCTCACAATGAGCAGTTCTTC. It specifies CASSLPRSFSHNEQFF. The whole variable domain, remainder taken from reference TRBV28 and TRBJ2-1, is DVKVTQSSRYLVKRTGEKVFLECVQDMDHENMFWYRQDPGLGLRLIYFSYDVKMKEKGDIPEGYSVSREKKERFSLILESASTNQTSMYLCASSLPRSFSHNEQFFGPGTRLTVL.

This clone has more than one count but fewer than ten. The rearrangement joins TRBV5-4 to TRBJ1-3; tentative D call: TRBD1 (5 bases). The V and J ends lost 0 bases and 15 bases respectively, with 19 bases between them. CDR1 SGHNT and CDR2 YYREEE come from the germline V gene (reference sequence). This CDR3 comprises 14 residues. The DNA of the CDR3 is TGTGCCAGCAGCTTGGATCAGGGATTGATCCCCCCATATTTT. It encodes CASSLDQGLIPPYF.

The chain links TRBV18 to TRBJ2-2, with 7 bases identical to TRBD1. V gave up 6 bases and J gave up 4 bases; unmatched junction bases: 17. Germline CDR1 KGHSH, CDR2 LQKENI. The length of the CDR3 is 18 residues. The chain's CDR3 is CASSRGQGDQQVTGELFF. The DNA for the CDR3 is TGTGCCAGCTCCCGCGGCCAGGGGGACCAACAGGTCACCGGGGAGCTGTTTTTT.

J is TRBJ1-2 and V is TRBV6-5; D uncertain. Germline V lookup: CDR1 MNHEY, CDR2 SVGAGI. V lost 0 bases, J lost 6 bases, and 8 bases lay in between. The CDR3 contains 13 residues. The CDR3, as DNA: TGTGCCAGCAGTTACTCGATCTCGGATGGCTACACCTTC. Translation gives CASSYSISDGYTF.

This clone has a handful of counts. The V call is TRBV14, the J call TRBJ2-2; D may be TRBD2 (6 bases). The CDR3 contains 15 residues. Germline CDR1 reads SGHDN; CDR2 reads FVKESK. With 4 bases removed from V and 6 bases from J, the gap between germline ends came to 15 bases. The chain's CDR3 is CASSPFPGAAGELFF. The CDR3 DNA sequence: TGTGCCAGCAGCCCATTTCCGGGAGCTGCCGGGGAGCTGTTTTTT.

The chain combines TRBV7-6 with TRBJ2-2; TRBD1 aligns across 10 bases. The length of the CDR3 is 17 residues. Looked up from germline, CDR1 is SGHVS and CDR2 is FNYEAQ. V lost 5 bases to trimming and J lost 0 bases; unmatched junction nucleotides: 6. The CDR3 spells CASSRTGTGANTGELFF. DNA for the CDR3: TGTGCCAGCAGCCGTACCGGGACAGGGGCGAACACCGGGGAGCTGTTTTTT.

The chain joins TRBV18 to TRBJ1-1, with D perhaps TRBD1 (6 bases). V shed 6 bases and J shed 1 base, with 9 bases lying between them. In germline, CDR1 is KGHSH, CDR2 LQKENI. This CDR3 is 13 amino acids long. For the CDR3, the DNA is TGTGCCAGCTCCCGGGGGGCGAACACTGAAGCTTTCTTT. Translated, it gives CASSRGANTEAFF.

The genes are TRBV7-3 and TRBJ2-1, with 9 bases identical to TRBD2. The J segment lost 8 bases and the V segment lost 5 bases, leaving 10 bases of the junction unmatched. CDR3 length equals 15 residues. Germline-derived CDR1 and CDR2 are SGHTA and FQGTGA. CDR3 sequence reads: CASSPVAGGQHEQFF. The CDR3 DNA reads TGTGCCAGCAGCCCAGTGGCGGGAGGGCAGCATGAGCAGTTCTTC.

This chain uses TRBV2 with TRBJ1-5; 7 nucleotides match TRBD1. The CDR3 is made up of 14 amino acids. Germline assignment: CDR1 SNHLY and CDR2 FYNNEI. Germline trimming cut 4 bases from V and 4 bases from J; bases unmatched to any gene: 4. The CDR3 DNA reads TGTGCCAGCAGTGTATACAGGGGTAATCAGCCCCAGCATTTT. This codes for CASSVYRGNQPQHF.